This T cell receptor (beta chain) originates from a study of cytomegalovirus exposure and HLA in healthy donors. Turning to the study itself: T cells numbering approximately 170 million yielded 95 million to 140 million unique TCR beta sequences in an earlier analysis.

The CDR3 contains 15 residues. V was pared by 7 bases and J by 7 bases, with 19 bases between. The germline CDR1 and CDR2 sequences are ENHRY and SYGVKD. Study-level points and caveats: Investigators reported over 150 TCR beta chains as tied to cytomegalovirus. There were several of the most significant clusters that appeared linked to common viral pathogens in a later analysis. A later analysis associated 16,000 or so TCR beta sequences with HLA alleles at a 0.05 false discovery rate.

For this clone: Its antigen is not identified.

PCR used 60 Vbeta primers and 13 Jbeta primers. Assay used: immunoSEQ multiplex PCR; TCRdb lists only in-frame clones, some missing. The data show over 90,000 clones, less than 85% seen once. This chain joins TRBV10-3 and TRBJ2-2; tentatively, D is TRBD1 (6 bases). The sequence was obtained from a woman aged 60-75 years in good health and CMV-seropositive. Input material: PBMCs. CDR3 region: CAITTGQNYDGELFF. The CDR3 DNA follows: TGTGCCATCACGACCGGACAGAATTATGACGGGGAGCTGTTTTTT.